This T cell receptor beta chain was captured by sequencing in a study of cytomegalovirus exposure and HLA in healthy donors (TCRdb year 2017). Background on the whole study: An earlier analysis of some 620 of the donors reported about 280 Gb of sequence data and 95 million to 120 million unique TCR beta sequences obtained from some 170 million T cells. Roughly 320 gigabases of sequencing data and tens of millions of unique TCR sequences made up an early release that covered nearly 650 HLA-typed donors. Of the roughly 400 genotyped donors, roughly 85% fell in the genetic ancestry cluster associated with self-reported Caucasian donors. The study was designed to test whether signatures of past pathogen exposure could be identified by cataloging public T cell receptors. Using immunosequencing, the study profiled T cell repertoires from 550 to 750 subjects and related those repertoires to cytomegalovirus serostatus. Besides the first cohort of more than 650 subjects, a separate validation cohort made up of 120 different subjects was used. To predict cytomegalovirus infection status, the study brought together high-throughput TCR immunosequencing, statistical association of individual TCRs with disease status, and machine learning. In a later analysis, previously published TCR beta repertoires from several hundred donors were re-analyzed and high-resolution HLA genotyping was added so that TCR occurrence patterns could be studied. Rather than drawing on any new phenotypic data, the later analysis identified candidate immune exposures from TCR beta sequences and the way those sequences occurred across donors. To decide whether each TCR beta V gene segment behaved as functional or pseudogenic, an earlier analysis of approximately 590 of the donors relied on high-throughput TCR beta sequencing. Donor age, sex, ethnicity and CMV serostatus were collected together with the repertoire data. A later genetic analysis took genome-wide SNP genotypes for about 65% of the roughly 670 donors and used that subset as a discovery cohort. All discovery cohort repertoires had been generated on a single sequencing platform. Class I and class II HLA loci were covered by the typing at four-digit resolution. Typing coverage varied by locus: roughly 620-640 donors for A, B, C, DRB1 and DQB1; approximately 560 for DQA1; nearly 610 for DPA1; some 470 for DPB1. Four or five DR-DQ haplotypes were handled as single units for association and clustering because linkage in the cohort was strong. Among 398 genotyped donors of the cohort, an average of roughly 230,000 unique TCR beta nucleotide sequences was sequenced per donor, of which roughly 17% were non-productive.

The cohort was made up of hundreds of healthy bone marrow donors. Cohort members were all nominally healthy when sampled, although unrecorded immune exposures were likely present. Of the 666 cohort members, approximately 280 had positive CMV serostatus and fewer than 450 had negative CMV serostatus, and CMV serostatus was not recorded for the donor. Every donor gave a peripheral blood sample, and the peripheral blood mononuclear cells from that sample were used for TCR beta sequencing. Genomic DNA extraction from the blood cell samples was performed with the Qiagen DNeasy Blood Extraction Kit. The CDR3, cysteine through phenylalanine, is 15 amino acids long. The kept DNA is CDR3 alone, 45 bases in frame from the first base. The germline V gene specifies MNHEY as CDR1 and SVGAGI as CDR2. V trim: 6 bases; J trim: 9 bases; unmatched bases: 13. Of note for this clone: Its antigen is not yet known. Base qualities are not recorded, but no much larger clone differs from it by a single base.

What the study reported, not specific to this receptor: The only immune exposure information available for the cohort was CMV serostatus. Three of the identified cytomegalovirus-associated TCR beta chains were confirmed in vitro to be specific for cytomegalovirus antigens. Because counts were too low, around 17 rarely observed V segments, including chromosome 9 orphons, were left out of the earlier analysis of 587 of the donors. A total of 150 to 200 TCR beta chains were listed by the study as associated with cytomegalovirus. Sequencing depth was assumed to be roughly uniform across donors in the presence/absence analyses, though that assumption may not hold. Linkage disequilibrium might explain the correlated functional status among segregating V segments, but an unknown experimental factor could not be ruled out. Compared with the 666-donor mean, donors in an Asian-associated ancestry cluster had fewer N-insertions in productive TCRs, according to a later genetic analysis. Some IMGT-functional V segments, including TRBV6-2 and TRBV6-3, could not be told apart with the 87-base-pair reads, so those segments were excluded. HLA typing was unavailable for some donors at each locus, so association tests used only the typed subset. A cluster of highly shared sequence variants was judged likely to be a technical artifact of the sequencing pipeline. In an earlier analysis of a few hundred of the donors, most TCR beta V segments were observed in productive rearrangements about 87% or about 30% of the time, broadly matching IMGT annotations. Assigning TCR associations to individual alleles was difficult when HLA alleles, especially DR and DQ, strongly co-occurred. A later analysis found that TCR association rates varied across HLA loci, with DRB1 alleles showing the most associated TCRs and HLA-C alleles the fewest. At a false discovery rate of 0.05, a later analysis linked fewer than 20,000 TCR beta sequences to specific HLA alleles. In both the original and validation cohorts, the classifier was reported to diagnose cytomegalovirus status with high specificity and sensitivity. The authors suggested that the approach could potentially be generalized to other disease states and immunological phenotypes. In this cohort, only TCR beta chains were sequenced, and detectable features were limited by the absence of alpha or paired-chain data. Most CMV-associated TCR beta chains appeared to be HLA-restricted in a later analysis, and the HLA associations seemed to be driven largely by CMV exposure. A later genetic analysis associated a missense DCLRE1C variant with V-gene and J-gene trimming of TCR beta chains, and an independent cohort replicated the association. Most TCR sequences were observed very rarely across donors, whereas some public TCRs were present in many individuals. In a later analysis, HLA-associated TCR beta chains were found to be more clonally expanded and to have lower generation probabilities than equally common non-associated chains. A further reported finding was that TCR beta sequences accurately predicted the HLA-A and HLA-B alleles for most subjects in the first cohort. Several of the top co-occurrence clusters appeared to be linked to parvovirus B19, influenza, CMV and Epstein-Barr virus, according to a later analysis.

Receptor libraries were prepared by the immunoSEQ multiplex PCR assay. For the multiplex PCR, a mixture combining 60 forward primers for TCR Vbeta segments and 13 reverse primers for TCR Jbeta segments was used. The CDR3 region of rearranged TCR beta genes was amplified from genomic DNA by a multiplex PCR assay. Amplified TCR beta libraries were sequenced as 87-base-pair reads on the Illumina HiSeq System. The authors' pipeline ran thus. A later analysis counted about 80 million unique TCR beta chains across the approximately 700 repertoires, and some 11 million of these chains were shared by at least two donors. Raw reads were error-corrected and collapsed into unique sequences by a nearest-neighbor algorithm in which closely related sequences were merged to remove PCR and sequencing errors. V, D and J gene segments were assigned by aligning CDR3 sequences to IMGT reference sequences. Each retained sequence needed at least a six-nucleotide match to both a V gene segment and a J gene segment. A rearrangement counted as productive if the CDR3 had no stop codons and remained in frame with V and J, and every other rearrangement counted as non-productive. CDR3 was defined by IMGT convention, running from the second conserved V-encoded cysteine to the conserved J-encoded phenylalanine. Sequences without an unambiguous match to a single V gene segment were excluded from the earlier analysis of a few hundred of the donors. An earlier analysis of under 750 of the donors called V segments functional above 56.7% productive rearrangements and segregating when the between-donor standard deviation exceeded 5%. A statistical classification framework was built to diagnose cytomegalovirus status from the catalog of TCR beta chain sequences. In a later analysis, V and J genes were assigned by comparing TCR nucleotide sequences against IMGT/GENE-DB human TR gene sequences. In a later analysis, CDR3 sequences and most-parsimonious VDJ recombination scenarios were assigned using the TCRdist pipeline. In a later analysis, every TCR beta chain was defined by the combination of its CDR3 amino acid sequence and its V-gene family, and reads without a unique V-gene family were dropped. A later analysis removed roughly 590 highly shared, low-generation-probability nucleotide sequences to deal with suspected cross-contamination and a sequencing artifact. In a later analysis, a clonal expansion index for each public chain was calculated from normalized within-repertoire ranks of inferred template counts. In a later analysis, generation probabilities were computed using a VDJ recombination model fitted to out-of-frame rearrangements, and the results were checked against IGoR. In a later analysis, hypergeometric tests were used to score TCR-TCR, TCR-HLA and TCR-CMV co-occurrence, with a repertoire-size bias correction applied to TCR pairs. In a later analysis, false discovery rates were estimated by permuting HLA or CMV assignments 20 times. In a later analysis, co-occurring TCRs were grouped with DBSCAN, and TCRdist sequence similarity was added when clustering was performed within HLA-allele-positive subsets. Co-occurrence clustering excluded repertoires with fewer than 30,000 or more than 120,000 public chains, plus five with anomalous nucleotide sharing. The clones in this table, taken by TCRdb from immuneACCESS, are in-frame only. Not every clone is retained; where verified, under half of the shortfall comes from an unresolved V gene, and the cause of the rest is unknown. The V and J calls and clone size are taken from that table; D and trimming were inferred from the DNA. Across this sample there are 120,000 or so clones, with 60% to 85% seen only once. The ten largest make up over 0.9% of the sample.

The chain is made from TRBV6-5 and TRBJ2-5; TRBD2 matches 10 bases in the middle. The clonotype was recovered from a human donor in good health. The source material was PBMCs. The base sequence is TGTGCCAGCAGCCCCAGCGGGGGGGCTCCTAGGGCCCAGTACTTC. The resulting protein is CASSPSGGAPRAQYF.